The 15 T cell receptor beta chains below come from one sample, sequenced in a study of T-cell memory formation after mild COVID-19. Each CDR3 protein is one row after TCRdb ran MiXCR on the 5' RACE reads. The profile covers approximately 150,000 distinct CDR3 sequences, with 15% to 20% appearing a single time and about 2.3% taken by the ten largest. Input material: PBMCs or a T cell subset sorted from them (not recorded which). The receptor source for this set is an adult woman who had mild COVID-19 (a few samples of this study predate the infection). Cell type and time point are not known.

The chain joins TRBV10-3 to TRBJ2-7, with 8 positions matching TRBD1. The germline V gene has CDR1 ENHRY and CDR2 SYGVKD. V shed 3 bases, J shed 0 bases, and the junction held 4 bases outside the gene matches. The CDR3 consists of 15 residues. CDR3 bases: TGTGCCATCAGTGACTGGACAGGGAGCTCCTACGAGCAGTACTTC. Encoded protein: CAISDWTGSSYEQYF.

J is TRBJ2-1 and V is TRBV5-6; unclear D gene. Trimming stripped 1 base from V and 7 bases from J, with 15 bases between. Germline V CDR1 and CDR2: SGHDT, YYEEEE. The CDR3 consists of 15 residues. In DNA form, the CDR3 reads TGTGCCAGCAGCTTGTACGGCTTGGTCGGGAATGAGCAGTTCTTC. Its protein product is CASSLYGLVGNEQFF.

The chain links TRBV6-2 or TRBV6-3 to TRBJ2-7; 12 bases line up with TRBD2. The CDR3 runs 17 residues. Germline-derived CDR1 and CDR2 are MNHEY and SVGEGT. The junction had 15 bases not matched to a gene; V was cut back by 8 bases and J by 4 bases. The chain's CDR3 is CASGDGLAGRSGYEQYF. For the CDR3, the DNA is TGTGCCAGCGGCGACGGACTAGCGGGACGTAGTGGTTACGAGCAGTACTTC.

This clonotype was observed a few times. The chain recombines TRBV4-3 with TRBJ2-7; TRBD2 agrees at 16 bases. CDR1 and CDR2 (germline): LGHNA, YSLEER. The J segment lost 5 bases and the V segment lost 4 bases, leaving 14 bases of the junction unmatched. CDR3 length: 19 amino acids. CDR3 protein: CASSPQFAGTSGRDNEQYF. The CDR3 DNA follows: TGCGCCAGCAGCCCTCAGTTTGCCGGGACTAGCGGGAGGGACAACGAGCAGTACTTC.

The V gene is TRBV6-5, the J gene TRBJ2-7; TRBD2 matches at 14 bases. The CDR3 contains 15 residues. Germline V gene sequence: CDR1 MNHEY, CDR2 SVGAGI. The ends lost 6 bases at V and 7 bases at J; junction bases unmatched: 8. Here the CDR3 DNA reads TGTGCCAGCAGAGCCAGGACTAGCGGGGGGCAAGAGCAGTACTTC. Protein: CASRARTSGGQEQYF.

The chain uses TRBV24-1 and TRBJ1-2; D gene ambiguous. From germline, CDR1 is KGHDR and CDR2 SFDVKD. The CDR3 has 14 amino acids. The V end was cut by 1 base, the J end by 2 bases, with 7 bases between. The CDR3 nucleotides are TGTGCCACCAGTGATTTTAGCGCCAACTATGGCTACACCTTC. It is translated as CATSDFSANYGYTF.

The CDR3 DNA reads TGCAGTGCTAGTAGGGGGACTTCCTCCTACGAGCAGTACTTC. This translates into CSASRGTSSYEQYF. The rearrangement joins TRBV20-1 to TRBJ2-7; tentatively, D is TRBD1 or TRBD2 (6 bases each). The V and J ends lost 3 bases and 0 bases respectively, with 12 bases between them. Germline values: CDR1 DFQATT, CDR2 SNEGSKA (reference sequence). The CDR3 totals 14 residues.

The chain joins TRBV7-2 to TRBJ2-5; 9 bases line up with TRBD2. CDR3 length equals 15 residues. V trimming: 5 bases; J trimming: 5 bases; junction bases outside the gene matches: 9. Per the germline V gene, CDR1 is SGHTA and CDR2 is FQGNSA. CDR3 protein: CASSLGGGAIETQYF. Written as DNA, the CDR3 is TGTGCCAGCAGCCTCGGCGGGGGGGCCATTGAGACCCAGTACTTC.

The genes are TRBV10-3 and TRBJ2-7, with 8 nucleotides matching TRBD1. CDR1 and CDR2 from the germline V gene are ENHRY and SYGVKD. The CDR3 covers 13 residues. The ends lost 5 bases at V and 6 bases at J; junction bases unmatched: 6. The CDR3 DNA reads TGTGCCATCAGTACCGGACAGGGAAGCGAGCAGTACTTC. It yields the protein CAISTGQGSEQYF.

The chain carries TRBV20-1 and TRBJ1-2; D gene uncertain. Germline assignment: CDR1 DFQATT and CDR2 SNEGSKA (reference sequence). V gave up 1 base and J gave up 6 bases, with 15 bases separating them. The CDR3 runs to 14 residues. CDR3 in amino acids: CSARAHRGMNGYTF. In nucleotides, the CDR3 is TGCAGTGCTAGAGCCCATAGAGGGATGAATGGCTACACCTTC.

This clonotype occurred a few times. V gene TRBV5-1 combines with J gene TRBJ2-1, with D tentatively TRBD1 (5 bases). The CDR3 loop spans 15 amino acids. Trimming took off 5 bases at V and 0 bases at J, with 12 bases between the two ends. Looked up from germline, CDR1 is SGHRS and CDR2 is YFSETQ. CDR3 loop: CASRSQGSSYNEQFF. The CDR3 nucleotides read TGCGCCAGCAGGTCGCAGGGAAGCTCCTACAATGAGCAGTTCTTC.

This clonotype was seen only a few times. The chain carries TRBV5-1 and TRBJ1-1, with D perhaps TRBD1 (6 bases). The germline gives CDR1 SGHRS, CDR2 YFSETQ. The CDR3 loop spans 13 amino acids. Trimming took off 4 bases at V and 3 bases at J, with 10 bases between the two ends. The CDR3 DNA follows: TGCGCCAGCAGCCCGGGACACGACACTGAAGCTTTCTTT. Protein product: CASSPGHDTEAFF.

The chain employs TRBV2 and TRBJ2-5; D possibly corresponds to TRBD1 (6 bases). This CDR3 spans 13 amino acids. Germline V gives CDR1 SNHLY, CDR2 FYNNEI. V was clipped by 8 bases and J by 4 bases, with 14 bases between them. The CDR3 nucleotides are TGTGCCAGCTACCGGCGAGGGGGAGAGACCCAGTACTTC. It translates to CASYRRGGETQYF.

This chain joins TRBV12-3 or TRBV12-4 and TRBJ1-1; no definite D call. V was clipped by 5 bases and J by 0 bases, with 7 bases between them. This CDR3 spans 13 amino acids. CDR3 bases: TGTGCCAGCAGTGCCCTCATGAACACTGAAGCTTTCTTT. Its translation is CASSALMNTEAFF.

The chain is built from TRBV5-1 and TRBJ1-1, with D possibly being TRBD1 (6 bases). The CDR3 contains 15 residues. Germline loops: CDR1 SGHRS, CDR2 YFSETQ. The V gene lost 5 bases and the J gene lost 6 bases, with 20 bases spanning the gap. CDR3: CASRTTGGGDAEAFF. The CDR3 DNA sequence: TGCGCCAGCAGAACGACAGGCGGGGGGGACGCTGAAGCTTTCTTT. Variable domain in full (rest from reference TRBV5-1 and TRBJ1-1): KAGVTQTPRYLIKTRGQQVTLSCSPISGHRSVSWYQQTPGQGLQFLFEYFSETQRNKGNFPGRFSGRQFSNSRSEMNVSTLELGDSALYLCASRTTGGGDAEAFFGQGTRLTVV.